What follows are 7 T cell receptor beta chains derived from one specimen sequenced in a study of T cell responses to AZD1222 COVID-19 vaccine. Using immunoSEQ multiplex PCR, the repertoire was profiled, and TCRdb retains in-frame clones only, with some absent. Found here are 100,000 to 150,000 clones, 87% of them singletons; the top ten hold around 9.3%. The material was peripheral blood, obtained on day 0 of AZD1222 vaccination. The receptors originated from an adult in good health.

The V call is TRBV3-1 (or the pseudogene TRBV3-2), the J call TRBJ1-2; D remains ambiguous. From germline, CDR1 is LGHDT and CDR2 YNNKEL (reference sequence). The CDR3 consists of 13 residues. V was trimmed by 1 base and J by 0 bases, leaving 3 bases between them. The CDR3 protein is CASSQGSNYGYTF. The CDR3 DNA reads TGTGCCAGCAGCCAAGGGTCTAACTATGGCTACACCTTC.

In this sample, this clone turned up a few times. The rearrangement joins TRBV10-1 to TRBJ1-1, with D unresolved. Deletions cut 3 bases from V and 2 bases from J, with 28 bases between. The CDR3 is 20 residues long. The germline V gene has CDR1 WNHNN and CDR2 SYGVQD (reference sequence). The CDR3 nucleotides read TGCGCCAGCAGTGATCACCCACCCCAGTCGACGTCCAGTTTTAACACTGAAGCTTTCTTT. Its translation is CASSDHPPQSTSSFNTEAFF.

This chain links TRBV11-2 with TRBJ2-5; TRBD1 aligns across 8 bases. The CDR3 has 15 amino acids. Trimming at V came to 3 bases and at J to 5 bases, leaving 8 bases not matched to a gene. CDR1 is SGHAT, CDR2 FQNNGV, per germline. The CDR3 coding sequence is TGTGCCAGCAGCTTGGCAGGGGGCGCGGGTGAGACCCAGTACTTC. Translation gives CASSLAGGAGETQYF.

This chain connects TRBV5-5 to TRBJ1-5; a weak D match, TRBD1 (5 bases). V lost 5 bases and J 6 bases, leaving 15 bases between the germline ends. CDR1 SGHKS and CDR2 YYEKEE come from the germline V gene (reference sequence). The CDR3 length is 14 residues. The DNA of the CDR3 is TGTGCCAGCAGTTTCACTGGCGGGGGTCAGCCCCAGCATTTT. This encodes CASSFTGGGQPQHF.

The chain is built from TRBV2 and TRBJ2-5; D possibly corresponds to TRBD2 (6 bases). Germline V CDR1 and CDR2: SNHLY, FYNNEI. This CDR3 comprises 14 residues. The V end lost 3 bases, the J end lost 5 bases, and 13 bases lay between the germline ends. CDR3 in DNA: TGTGCCAGCAGTGAGGAAGCGGGTGGGGAGACCCAGTACTTC. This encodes CASSEEAGGETQYF.

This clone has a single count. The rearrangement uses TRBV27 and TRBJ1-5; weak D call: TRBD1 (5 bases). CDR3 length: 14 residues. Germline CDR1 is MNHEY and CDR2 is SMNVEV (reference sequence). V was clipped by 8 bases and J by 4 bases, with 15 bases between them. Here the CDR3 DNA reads TGTGCCAGCGCCCTTTTGGGGGTGAATCAGCCCCAGCATTTT. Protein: CASALLGVNQPQHF.

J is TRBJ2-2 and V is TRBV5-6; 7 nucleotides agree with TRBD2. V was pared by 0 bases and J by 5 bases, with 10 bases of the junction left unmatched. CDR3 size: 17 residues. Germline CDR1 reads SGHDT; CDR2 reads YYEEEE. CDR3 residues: CASSLELAGAWTGELFF. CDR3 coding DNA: TGTGCCAGCAGCTTGGAATTGGCGGGAGCGTGGACCGGGGAGCTGTTTTTT.